This TCR beta chain was recorded in a study of blood T cells in healthy people across ages (dated by TCRdb to between 2015 and 2017). With regard to the full study: In model experiments, template switching captured roughly one uniquely barcoded TCR beta cDNA molecule for every two T cells. Using deep sequencing normalized with unique cDNA molecular identifiers, the study measured how TCR beta repertoire diversity changes with age. Four age groups were formed from the donors: young (average approximately 17 years), middle-aged (just under 40), aged (more than 55) and long-lived (about 75). Donors of different ages were randomly distributed across sequencing lanes to avoid experimental bias. Using the same blood draw, the study looked at two additional independent replicas of 1 million unique cDNA reads for two donors, one aged 18 to 29 and the other aged 80 or older.

Library preparation used 5' RACE. A second PCR of roughly 6 to 12 cycles was performed with a sample-barcoded 5' primer and a J-beta primer mix. A template-switch 5' adaptor carrying 12 random nucleotides introduced a unique molecular identifier onto each TCR beta cDNA molecule. Each sample yielded at least 2.5 million CDR3-containing paired-end reads. First-strand cDNA synthesis was performed from all RNA using the Mint cDNA synthesis kit, with priming by a TRBC-specific oligonucleotide. All cDNA was treated with uracil-DNA glycosylase and then went through a first 18-cycle PCR with the universal primers M1SS and BC2_uni_R. The paper's processing steps were these. For normalization, 1 million high-quality reads, each with a distinct molecular identifier, were randomly selected from each sample. Instead of being binned into consensus sequences, reads with shared molecular identifiers were discarded. CDR3 identification, clonotype clustering and error correction used MiTCR with a Q25 quality threshold and the strictest error-elimination algorithm. A nonparametric unseen species model using Euler transformation provided a lower-bound estimate of total TCR beta diversity. The public reads were reanalyzed by TCRdb: fastp trimming at Q25, MiXCR alignment, in-frame beta chains only. Records with the same CDR3 protein are collapsed into one entry carrying the most frequent genes and DNA. The V and J calls and clone size come from TCRdb's table, not from the authors' own analysis. The sample table shows some 1,800,000 distinct CDR3 sequences, and more than 35% are seen once. Under 25% of the sample belongs to the ten largest clones.

This clonotype was detected a few times. What antigen it recognizes has not been identified. The record has no base qualities; no much larger clone is one base away. Study-wide conclusions, independent of this receptor: Because the CMV infection status of the donors was unknown, age-related changes in expanded clonotypes may potentially have been confounded. Total diversity estimates from one million sequenced T cells were considered lower bounds and underestimates. Observed TCR beta diversity correlated strongly with the percentage of naive T cells measured by flow cytometry. Because profiling used bulk unsorted PBMCs, naive and antigen-experienced compartments could not be compared conclusively. Compared with the aged group, the long-lived group had more naive CD4+ T cells, fewer expanded clones and increased TCR diversity, suggesting age selection. As age increased, observed TCR beta diversity per million T cells dropped in a roughly linear way, and a significant reduction was already evident by age 40.

The donors were 40 or so Caucasian individuals from Russia, aged roughly 6 to 90 years, who were systemically healthy. Ten milliliters of peripheral blood were drawn from each donor into EDTA-treated Vacutainer tubes. PBMCs were isolated by Ficoll-Paque density-gradient centrifugation, with at least 6 million obtained per sample. Total RNA was extracted from PBMCs with Trizol reagent, with at least 5.5 micrograms obtained per sample. The percentages of naive CD45RAhigh/CD27high T cells were determined by flow cytometry on a PBMC aliquot from every donor. The receptor was isolated from a human donor in good health. Sample: blood.

The CDR3 sequence is CASSQSSGTGITETQYF. The sequenced DNA: TGCGCCAGCAGCCAATCCTCCGGGACAGGCATAACAGAGACCCAGTACTTC. The chain links TRBV4-1 with TRBJ2-5; TRBD1 agrees with 8 junctional bases. From the germline V gene, CDR1 is MGHRA and CDR2 is YSYEKL. Trimmed from V: 2 bases; trimmed from J: 4 bases; junction bases lacking a gene match: 12. The CDR3 goes from the cysteine to the phenylalanine over 17 residues. Only the CDR3 region is kept as DNA, spanning 51 bases read in frame from base 1.